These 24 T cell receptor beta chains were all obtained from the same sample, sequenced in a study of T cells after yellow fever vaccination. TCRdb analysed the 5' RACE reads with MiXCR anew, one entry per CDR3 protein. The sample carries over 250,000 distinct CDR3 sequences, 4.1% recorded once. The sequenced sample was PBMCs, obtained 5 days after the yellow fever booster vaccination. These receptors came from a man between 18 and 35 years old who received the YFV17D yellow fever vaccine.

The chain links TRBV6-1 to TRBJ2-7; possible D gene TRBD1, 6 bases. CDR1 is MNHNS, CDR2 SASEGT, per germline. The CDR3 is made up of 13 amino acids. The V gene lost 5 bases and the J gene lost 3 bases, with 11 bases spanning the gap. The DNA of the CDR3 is TGTGCCAGCAGTCCCCGGACAGTCTACGAGCAGTACTTC. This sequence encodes CASSPRTVYEQYF.

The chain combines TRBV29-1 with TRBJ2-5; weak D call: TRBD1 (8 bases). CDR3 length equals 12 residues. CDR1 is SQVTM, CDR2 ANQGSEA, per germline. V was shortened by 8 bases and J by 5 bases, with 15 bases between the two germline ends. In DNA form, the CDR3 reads TGCAGCTTCGGACAGGGAGGGGAGACCCAGTACTTC. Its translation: CSFGQGGETQYF.

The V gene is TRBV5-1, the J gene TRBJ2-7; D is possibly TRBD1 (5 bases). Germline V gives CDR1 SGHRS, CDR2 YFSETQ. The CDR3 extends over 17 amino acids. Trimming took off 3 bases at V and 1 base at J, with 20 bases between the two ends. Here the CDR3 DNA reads TGCGCCAGCAGCTGGGATCCTACAGGTGTACCTTCCTACGAGCAGTACTTC. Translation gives CASSWDPTGVPSYEQYF.

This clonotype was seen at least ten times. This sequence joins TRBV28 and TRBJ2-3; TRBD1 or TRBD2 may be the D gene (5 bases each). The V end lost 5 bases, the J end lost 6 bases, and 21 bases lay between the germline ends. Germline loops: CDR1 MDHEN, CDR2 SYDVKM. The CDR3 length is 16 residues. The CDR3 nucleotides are TGTGCCAGCAGTCCCCCTTGGGGACCTCCCGACGATACGCAGTATTTT. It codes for CASSPPWGPPDDTQYF.

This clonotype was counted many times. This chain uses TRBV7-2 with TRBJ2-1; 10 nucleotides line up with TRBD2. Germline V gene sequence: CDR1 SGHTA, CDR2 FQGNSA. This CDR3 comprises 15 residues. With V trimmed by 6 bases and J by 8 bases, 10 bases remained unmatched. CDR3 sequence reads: CASRVLAGLGDEQFF. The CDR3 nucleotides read TGTGCCAGCAGAGTACTAGCGGGGTTAGGGGATGAGCAGTTCTTC.

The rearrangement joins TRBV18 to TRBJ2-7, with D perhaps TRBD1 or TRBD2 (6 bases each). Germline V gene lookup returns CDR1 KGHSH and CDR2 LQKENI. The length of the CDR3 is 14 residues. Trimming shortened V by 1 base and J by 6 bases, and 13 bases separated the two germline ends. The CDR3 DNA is TGTGCCAGCTCACCACGGAGGGGGGTGGGCGAGCAGTACGTC. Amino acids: CASSPRRGVGEQYV.

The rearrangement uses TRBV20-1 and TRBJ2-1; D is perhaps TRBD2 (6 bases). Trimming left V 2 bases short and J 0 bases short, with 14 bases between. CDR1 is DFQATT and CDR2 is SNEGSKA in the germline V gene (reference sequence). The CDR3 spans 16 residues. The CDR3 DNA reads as TGCAGTGCTAGACCCCCCCGGGGGAGCTCCTACAATGAGCAGTTCTTC. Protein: CSARPPRGSSYNEQFF.

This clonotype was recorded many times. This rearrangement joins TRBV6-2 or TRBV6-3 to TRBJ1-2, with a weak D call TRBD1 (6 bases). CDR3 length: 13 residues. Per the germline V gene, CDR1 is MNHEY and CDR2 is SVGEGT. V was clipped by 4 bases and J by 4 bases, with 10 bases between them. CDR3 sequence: CASSSGAIYGYTF. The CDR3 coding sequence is TGTGCCAGCAGTTCGGGGGCCATCTATGGCTACACCTTC.

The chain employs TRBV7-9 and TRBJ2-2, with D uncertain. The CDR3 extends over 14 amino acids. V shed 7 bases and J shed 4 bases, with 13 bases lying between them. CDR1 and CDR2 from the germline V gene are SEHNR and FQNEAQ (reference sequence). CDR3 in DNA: TGTGCCAGCACCCCCGGACCGATCACCGGGGAGCTGTTTTTT. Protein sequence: CASTPGPITGELFF. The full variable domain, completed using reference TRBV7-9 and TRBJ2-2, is DTGVSQNPRHKITKRGQNVTFRCDPISEHNRLYWYRQTLGQGPEFLTYFQNEAQLEKSRLLSDRFSAERPKGSFSTLEIQRTEQGDSAMYLCASTPGPITGELFFGEGSRLTVL.

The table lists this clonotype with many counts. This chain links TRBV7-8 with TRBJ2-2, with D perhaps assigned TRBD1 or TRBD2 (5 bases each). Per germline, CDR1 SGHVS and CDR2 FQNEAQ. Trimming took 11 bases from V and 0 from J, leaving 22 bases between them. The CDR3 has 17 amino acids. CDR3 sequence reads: CAWGRLLLGSNTGELFF. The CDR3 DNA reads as TGTGCCTGGGGACGGCTACTTCTGGGTTCGAACACCGGGGAGCTGTTTTTT.

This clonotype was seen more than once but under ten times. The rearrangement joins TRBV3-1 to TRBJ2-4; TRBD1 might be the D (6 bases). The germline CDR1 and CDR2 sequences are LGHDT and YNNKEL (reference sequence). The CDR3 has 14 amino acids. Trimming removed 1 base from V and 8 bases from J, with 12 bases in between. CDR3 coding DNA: TGTGCCAGCAGCCAAGTCGGCAGGGGAGACATTCAGTACTTC. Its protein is CASSQVGRGDIQYF.

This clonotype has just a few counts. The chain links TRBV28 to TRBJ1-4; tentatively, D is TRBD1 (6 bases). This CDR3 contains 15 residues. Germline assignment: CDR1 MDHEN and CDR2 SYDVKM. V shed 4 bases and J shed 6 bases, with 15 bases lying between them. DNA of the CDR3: TGTGCCAGCAGTTCCTCTGGGGGGCTGGATGAAAAACTGTTTTTT. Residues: CASSSSGGLDEKLFF.

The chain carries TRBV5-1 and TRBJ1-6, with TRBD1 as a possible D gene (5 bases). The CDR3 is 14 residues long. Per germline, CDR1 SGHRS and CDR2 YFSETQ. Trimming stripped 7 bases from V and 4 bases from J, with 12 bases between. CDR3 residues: CASQTSGYNSPLHF. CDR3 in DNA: TGCGCCAGCCAGACGTCAGGGTATAATTCACCCCTCCACTTT.

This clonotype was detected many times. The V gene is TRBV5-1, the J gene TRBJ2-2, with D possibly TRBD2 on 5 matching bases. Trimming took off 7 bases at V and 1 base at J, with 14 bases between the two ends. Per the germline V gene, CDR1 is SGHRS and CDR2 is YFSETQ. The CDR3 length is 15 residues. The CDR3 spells CASSFVGENTGELFF. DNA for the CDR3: TGCGCCAGCTCCTTCGTCGGGGAGAACACCGGGGAGCTGTTTTTT.

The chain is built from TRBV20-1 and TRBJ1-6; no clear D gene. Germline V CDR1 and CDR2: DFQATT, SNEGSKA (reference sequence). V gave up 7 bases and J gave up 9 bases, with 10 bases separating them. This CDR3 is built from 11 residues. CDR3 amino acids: CSVREGSPLHF. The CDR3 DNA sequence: TGCAGTGTCAGAGAGGGTTCACCCCTCCACTTT.

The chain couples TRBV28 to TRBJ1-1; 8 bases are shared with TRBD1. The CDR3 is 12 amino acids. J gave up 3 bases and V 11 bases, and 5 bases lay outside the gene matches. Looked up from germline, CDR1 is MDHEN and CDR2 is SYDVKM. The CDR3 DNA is TGTGCCGCCAGGGGGCGGCACACTGAAGCTTTCTTT. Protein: CAARGRHTEAFF.

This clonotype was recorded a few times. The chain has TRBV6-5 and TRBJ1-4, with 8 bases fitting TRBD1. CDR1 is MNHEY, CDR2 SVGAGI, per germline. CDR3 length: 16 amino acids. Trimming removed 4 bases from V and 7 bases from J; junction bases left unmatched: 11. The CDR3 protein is CASSSPQTGEGEKLFF. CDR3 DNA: TGTGCCAGCAGTTCTCCACAGACAGGGGAGGGTGAAAAACTGTTTTTT.

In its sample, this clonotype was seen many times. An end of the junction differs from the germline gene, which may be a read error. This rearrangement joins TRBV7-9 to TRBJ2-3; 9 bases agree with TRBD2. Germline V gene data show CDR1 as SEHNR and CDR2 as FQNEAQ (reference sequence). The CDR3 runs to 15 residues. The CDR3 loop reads CASSLVAGGTDTQYF. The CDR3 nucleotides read TGTGCCAGCAGTTTAGTAGCGGGGGGCACAGATACGCAGTATTTT.

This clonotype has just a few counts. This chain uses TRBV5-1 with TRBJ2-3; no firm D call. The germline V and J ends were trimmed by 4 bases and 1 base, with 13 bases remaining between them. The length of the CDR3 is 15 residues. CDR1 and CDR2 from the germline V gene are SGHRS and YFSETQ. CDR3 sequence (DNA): TGCGCCAGCAGCCCGGCCCCCTTAGGCACAGATACGCAGTATTTT. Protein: CASSPAPLGTDTQYF.

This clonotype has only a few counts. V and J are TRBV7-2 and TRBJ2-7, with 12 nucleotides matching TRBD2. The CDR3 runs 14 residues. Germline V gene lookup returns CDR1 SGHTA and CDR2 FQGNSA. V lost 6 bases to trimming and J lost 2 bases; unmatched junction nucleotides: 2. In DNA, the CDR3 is TGTGCCAGCAGACTAGCGGGGGGAACCTACGAGCAGTACTTC. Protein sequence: CASRLAGGTYEQYF.

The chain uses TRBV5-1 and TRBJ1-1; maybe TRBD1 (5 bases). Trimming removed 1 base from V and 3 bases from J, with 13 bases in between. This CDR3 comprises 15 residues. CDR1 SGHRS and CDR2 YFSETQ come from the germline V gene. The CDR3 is CASSLWLGEDTEAFF. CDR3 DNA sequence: TGCGCCAGCAGCTTGTGGCTAGGGGAAGACACTGAAGCTTTCTTT.

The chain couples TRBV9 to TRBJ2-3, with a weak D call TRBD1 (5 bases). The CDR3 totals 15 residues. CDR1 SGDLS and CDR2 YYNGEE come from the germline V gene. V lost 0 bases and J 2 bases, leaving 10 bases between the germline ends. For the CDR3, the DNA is TGTGCCAGCAGCGTAGTCGGACACATCACAGATACGCAGTATTTT. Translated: CASSVVGHITDTQYF.

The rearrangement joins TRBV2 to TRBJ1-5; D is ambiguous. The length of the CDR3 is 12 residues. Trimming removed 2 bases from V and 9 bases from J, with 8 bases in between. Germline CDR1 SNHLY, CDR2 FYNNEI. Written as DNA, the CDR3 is TGTGCCAGCAGTGAAAAACCCCTGCCCCAGCATTTT. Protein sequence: CASSEKPLPQHF.

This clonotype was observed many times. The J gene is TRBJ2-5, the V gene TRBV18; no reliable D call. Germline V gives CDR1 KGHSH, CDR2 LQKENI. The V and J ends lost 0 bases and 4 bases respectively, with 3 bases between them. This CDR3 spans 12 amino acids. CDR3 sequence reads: CASSPPGETQYF. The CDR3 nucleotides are TGTGCCAGCTCACCACCAGGAGAGACCCAGTACTTC. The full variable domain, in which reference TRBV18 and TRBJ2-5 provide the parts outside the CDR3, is NAGVMQNPRHLVRRRGQEARLRCSPMKGHSHVYWYRQLPEEGLKFMVYLQKENIIDESGMPKERFSAEFPKEGPSILRIQQVVRGDSAAYFCASSPPGETQYFGPGTRLLVL.